These T cell receptor beta chains were read from a single sample in a study of cytomegalovirus exposure and HLA in healthy donors. The protocol was immunoSEQ multiplex PCR, while the TCRdb copy is restricted to in-frame clones and leaves out a portion. The sample has under 170,000 clones, roughly three quarters seen once. Input material: PBMCs. Receptors were obtained from a human donor in good health. Each CDR3 is given with its conserved first and last residue. Size tells how often a clone was seen (once, few, many) or the class of an expanded clone, and some rows leave it out.

abundance	j_gene	v_gene	CDR3aa
-	TRBJ1-6	TRBV6-1	CASSEVWAGGISPLHF
-	TRBJ1-2	TRBV11-2	CASSLDRDRFYGYTF
-	TRBJ2-4	TRBV19	CASSPGLATKNIQYF
once	TRBJ1-2	TRBV19	CASRPGQYYGYTF
-	TRBJ1-5	TRBV4-2	CASSPVSNQPQHF
-	TRBJ2-2	TRBV14	CASSQDMDRSTGELFF
-	TRBJ1-2	TRBV5-1	CASSLGGQNYGYTF
-	TRBJ1-2	TRBV10-3	CAMAGTGDSGYTF
-	TRBJ2-7	TRBV6-6	CASSRSGGPYEQYF
-	TRBJ2-7	TRBV15	CATSTRSGTGGLDEQYF
-	TRBJ1-4	TRBV18	CASSPPEANEKLFF
-	TRBJ1-2	TRBV7-9	CASSTALSRTETGGYTF
-	TRBJ1-5	TRBV28	CASSDAGSPPQHF
-	TRBJ2-7	TRBV6-5	CASSSDARAYEQYF
few	TRBJ2-1	TRBV9	CASSPRLVAGYNEQFF
-	TRBJ2-5	TRBV5-1	CASSFKGGEETQYF
-	TRBJ2-5	TRBV5-6	CASSAGLQETQYF
-	TRBJ2-2	TRBV7-2	CASSFAGETGELFF
-	TRBJ2-7	TRBV5-1	CASSLTGGFEQYF
-	TRBJ1-2	TRBV28	CASSSPGQTTYGYTF
-	TRBJ1-5	TRBV21-1	CASPSVGTGSNQPQHF
-	TRBJ2-2	TRBV9	CASSVDGQNTGELFF
-	TRBJ1-2	TRBV6-5	CASREGRMLSGYTF
-	TRBJ1-5	TRBV6-1	CASSEAGGSNQPQHF
medium-sized	TRBJ2-7	TRBV4-2	CASSQAPGAEQYF
-	TRBJ2-1	TRBV5-1	CASSLARKSYNEQFF
-	TRBJ2-2	TRBV15	CATSREGSMNGELFF
-	TRBJ2-2	TRBV7-2	CASSFRVNTGELFF
-	TRBJ2-2	TRBV7-2	CASSSGTSGANTGELFF
-	TRBJ2-2	TRBV29-1	CSGRTGPNTGELFF
-	TRBJ2-2	TRBV9	CASSARWGQGATNTGELFF
-	TRBJ2-7	TRBV15	CATSIGQGGEQYF
-	TRBJ1-2	TRBV6-1	CASSRGKGYTF
-	TRBJ2-2	TRBV5-4	CASSLGTTNTGELFF
-	TRBJ2-1	TRBV29-1	CSVGRESSYNEQFF
-	TRBJ2-7	TRBV25-1	CASSRGSSYEQYF
few	TRBJ2-7	TRBV5-1	CASRYRVIDEQYF
once	TRBJ1-2	TRBV7-2	CASTQGGVGVGYTF
-	TRBJ1-1	TRBV7-3	CASSLTDSNTEAFF
few	TRBJ2-3	TRBV28	CASSPGLAGVDTQYF
-	TRBJ2-7	TRBV19	CASSMTQYYEQYF
-	TRBJ1-6	TRBV13	CASSPSGVHSPLHF
-	TRBJ2-7	TRBV5-4	CASSLTTGGGEKYF
-	TRBJ2-1	TRBV18	CASSPAGTKSGNEQFF
-	TRBJ2-2	TRBV7-2	CASSLRLAGVPGELFF
-	TRBJ2-1	TRBV5-1	CASSQSPEQGREQFF
-	TRBJ1-6	TRBV4-2	CASSQDEGGPNSPLHF
-	TRBJ2-5	TRBV7-9	CARDRDRAQETQYF
-	TRBJ2-7	TRBV2	CASILDPGGYEQYF
-	TRBJ2-5	TRBV10-3	CAISDIPRAQETQYF
few	TRBJ1-2	TRBV4-1	CASSQEYRVSGYTF
-	TRBJ2-2	TRBV14	CASSQDTLAGAVELFF
-	TRBJ2-5	TRBV4-3	CASSQGSGAQETQYF